This TCR beta chain was captured by sequencing in a study of blood T cell repertoires in COVID-19. With 4 bases removed from V and 4 bases from J, the gap between germline ends came to 5 bases. The CDR3 extends over 12 amino acids. Germline V gene lookup returns CDR1 SGHDN and CDR2 FVKESK. In the authors' workflow: Researchers report that nucleated cell counts were estimated from reference gene primer amplification. Here immunoSEQ multiplex PCR was the method, and the copy in TCRdb shows in-frame clones only, minus some. V and J calls and clone size come straight from that table; D and trimming were deduced from the DNA. This sample has 73,000 or so clones; just over 85% occur once, and the top ten carry 7% to 8.5%.

The specimen sequenced was peripheral blood. V is TRBV14 and J is TRBJ1-3; D gene uncertain. The TCR sequence derives from a man younger than 40 with acute or convalescent COVID-19. CDR3 loop: CASSRRGNTIYF. The CDR3 DNA reads as TGTGCCAGCAGCCGGAGGGGAAACACCATATATTTT.